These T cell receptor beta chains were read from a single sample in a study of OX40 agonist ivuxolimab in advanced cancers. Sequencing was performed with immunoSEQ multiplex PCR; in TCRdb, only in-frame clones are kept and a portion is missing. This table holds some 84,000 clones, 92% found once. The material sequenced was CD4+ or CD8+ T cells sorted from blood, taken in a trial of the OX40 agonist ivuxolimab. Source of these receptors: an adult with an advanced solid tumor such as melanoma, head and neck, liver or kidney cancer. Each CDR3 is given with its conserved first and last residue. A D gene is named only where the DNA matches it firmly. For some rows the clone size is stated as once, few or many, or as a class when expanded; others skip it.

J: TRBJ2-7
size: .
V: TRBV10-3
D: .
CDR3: CAISEFQGASSYEQYF
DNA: TGTGCCATCAGTGAGTTCCAGGGTGCGAGCTCCTACGAGCAGTACTTC

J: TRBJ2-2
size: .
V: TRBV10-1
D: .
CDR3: CASREGGTITGELFF
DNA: TGCGCCAGCAGAGAAGGGGGGACAATCACCGGGGAGCTGTTTTTT

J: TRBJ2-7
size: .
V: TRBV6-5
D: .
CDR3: CASSPRMESYEQYF
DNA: TGTGCCAGCAGTCCCCGGATGGAATCCTACGAGCAGTACTTC

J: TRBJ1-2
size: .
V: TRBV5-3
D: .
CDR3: CARSVPGGRSYGYTF
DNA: TGTGCCAGAAGCGTACCCGGGGGGCGGTCCTATGGCTACACCTTC

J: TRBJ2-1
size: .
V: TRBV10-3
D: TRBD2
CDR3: CAISDTELAGDPFF
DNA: TGTGCCATCAGTGACACGGAATTAGCGGGGGATCCGTTCTTC

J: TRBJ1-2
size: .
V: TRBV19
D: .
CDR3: CASSPYREHYGYTF
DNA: TGTGCCAGTAGTCCCTACAGGGAACACTATGGCTACACCTTC

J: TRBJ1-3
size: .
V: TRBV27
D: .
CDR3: CASRQTGSGGNTIYF
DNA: TGTGCCAGCAGACAAACAGGGTCTGGTGGAAACACCATATATTTT

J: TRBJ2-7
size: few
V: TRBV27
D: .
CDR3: CASSFGQGYEQYF
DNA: TGTGCCAGCAGTTTTGGGCAGGGCTACGAGCAGTACTTC

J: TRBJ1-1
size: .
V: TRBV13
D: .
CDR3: CASSFGNTEAFF
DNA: TGTGCCAGCAGCTTCGGGAACACTGAAGCTTTCTTT

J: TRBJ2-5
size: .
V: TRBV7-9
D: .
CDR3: CASVPGLVQETQYF
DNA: TGTGCCAGTGTCCCGGGTTTAGTACAAGAGACCCAGTACTTC

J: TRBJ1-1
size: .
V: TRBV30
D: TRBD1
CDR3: CAWSPNPQGGAFF
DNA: TGTGCCTGGAGTCCAAACCCACAGGGGGGAGCTTTCTTT

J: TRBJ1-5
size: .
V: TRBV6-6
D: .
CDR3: CASSYGVGAGQPQHF
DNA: TGTGCCAGCAGTTACGGAGTGGGGGCTGGTCAGCCCCAGCATTTT

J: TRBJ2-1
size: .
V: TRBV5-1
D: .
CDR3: CASSLEPSNEQFF
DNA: TGCGCCAGCAGCTTGGAGCCCAGCAATGAGCAGTTCTTC

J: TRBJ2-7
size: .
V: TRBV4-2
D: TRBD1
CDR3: CASSETGTGGYEQYF
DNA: TGTGCCAGCAGCGAAACCGGGACAGGGGGCTACGAGCAGTACTTC

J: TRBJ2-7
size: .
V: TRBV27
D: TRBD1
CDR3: CASSGTGGNYEQYF
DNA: TGTGCCAGCAGTGGGACAGGGGGCAACTACGAGCAGTACTTC

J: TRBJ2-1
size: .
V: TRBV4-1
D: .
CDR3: CASSQDGQGYNEQFF
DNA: TGCGCCAGCAGCCAAGATGGGCAAGGATACAATGAGCAGTTCTTC

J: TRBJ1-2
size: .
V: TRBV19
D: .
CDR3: CASSGVHYGYTF
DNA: TGTGCCAGTAGTGGAGTTCACTATGGCTACACCTTC

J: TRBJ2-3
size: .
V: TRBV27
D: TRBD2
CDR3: CASSRGGPDTQYF
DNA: TGTGCCAGCAGCCGGGGGGGCCCAGATACGCAGTATTTT

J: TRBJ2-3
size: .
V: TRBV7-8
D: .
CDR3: CASSLSLIGGFITTDTQYF
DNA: TGTGCCAGCAGCCTCTCTTTAATCGGGGGCTTTATAACCACAGATACGCAGTATTTT

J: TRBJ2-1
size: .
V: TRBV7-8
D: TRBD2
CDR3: CASSSGLAGRYNEQFF
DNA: TGTGCCAGCAGCTCGGGACTAGCGGGGAGATACAATGAGCAGTTCTTC

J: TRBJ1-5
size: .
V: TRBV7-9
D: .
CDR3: CASSPGVGAANQPQHF
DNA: TGTGCCAGCAGCCCGGGTGTGGGGGCTGCTAATCAGCCCCAGCATTTT

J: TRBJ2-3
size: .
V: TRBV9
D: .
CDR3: CASSVASGLTTDTQYF
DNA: TGTGCCAGCAGCGTAGCCTCGGGGTTAACCACAGATACGCAGTATTTT

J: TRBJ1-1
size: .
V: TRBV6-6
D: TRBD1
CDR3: CASSYWDRGNTEAFF
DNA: TGTGCCAGCAGTTACTGGGACAGGGGGAACACTGAAGCTTTCTTT

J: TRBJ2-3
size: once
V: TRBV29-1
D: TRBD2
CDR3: CSPRLAGEADTQYF
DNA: TGCAGCCCCCGACTAGCGGGGGAGGCAGATACGCAGTATTTT

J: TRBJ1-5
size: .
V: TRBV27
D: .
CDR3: CAAGVVNQPQHF
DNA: TGTGCCGCAGGGGTTGTAAATCAGCCCCAGCATTTT

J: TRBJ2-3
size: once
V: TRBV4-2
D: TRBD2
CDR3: CASSQELAGGTDTQYF
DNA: TGTGCCAGCAGCCAAGAACTAGCGGGGGGCACAGATACGCAGTATTTT

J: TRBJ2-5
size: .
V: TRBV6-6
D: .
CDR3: CASRAAETQYF
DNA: TGTGCCAGCAGAGCCGCTGAGACCCAGTACTTC

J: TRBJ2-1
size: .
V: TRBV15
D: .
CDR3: CATSRDSPGGLSQNEQFF
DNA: TGTGCCACCAGCAGAGACTCCCCCGGCGGACTGTCGCAAAATGAGCAGTTCTTC

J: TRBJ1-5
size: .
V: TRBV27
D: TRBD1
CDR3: CASRPDRVNQPQHF
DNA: TGTGCCAGCAGGCCGGACAGGGTCAATCAGCCCCAGCATTTT

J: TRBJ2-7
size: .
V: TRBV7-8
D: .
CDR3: CASSLRGGRSSYEQYF
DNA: TGTGCCAGCAGCTTACGCGGCGGACGTAGCTCCTACGAGCAGTACTTC

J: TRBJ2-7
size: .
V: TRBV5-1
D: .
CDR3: CASSPKPPLEYF
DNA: TGCGCCAGCAGCCCAAAACCGCCCCTGGAGTACTTC

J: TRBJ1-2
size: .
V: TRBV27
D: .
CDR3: CASSSKLDRWNYGYTF
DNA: TGTGCCAGCAGTTCAAAATTAGACAGGTGGAACTATGGCTACACCTTC

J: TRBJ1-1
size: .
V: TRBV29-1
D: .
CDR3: CSVEYLLESTEAFF
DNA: TGCAGCGTTGAGTATCTATTAGAGAGTACTGAAGCTTTCTTT

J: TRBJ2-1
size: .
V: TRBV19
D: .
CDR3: CASQDIYNEQFF
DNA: TGTGCCAGCCAAGACATTTACAATGAGCAGTTCTTC

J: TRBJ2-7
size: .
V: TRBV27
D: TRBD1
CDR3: CASSSNPTGVHEQYF
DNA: TGTGCCAGCAGTTCAAATCCGACAGGGGTCCACGAGCAGTACTTC

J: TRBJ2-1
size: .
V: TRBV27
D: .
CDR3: CASSLFRGPLITEQFF
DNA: TGTGCCAGCAGTTTATTCAGGGGACCCCTCATAACTGAGCAGTTCTTC

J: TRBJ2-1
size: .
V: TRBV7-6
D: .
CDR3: CASSLAGGPGNEQFF
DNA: TGTGCCAGCAGCTTAGCGGGGGGGCCTGGCAATGAGCAGTTCTTC